These 24 T cell receptor beta chains were sequenced from one sample in a study of T cell clonality in common variable immunodeficiency. The table came from immunoSEQ multiplex PCR; TCRdb's copy has only in-frame clones and leaves some out. The repertoire consists of about 28,000 clones, none detected only once. The specimen was peripheral blood mononuclear cells. Source of these receptors: a person between 18 and 75 years old in good health.

In regard to this clone: Read data end 3 residues before the CDR3 end; the end is taken from the germline J gene. The chain employs TRBV2 and TRBJ2-1; D might be TRBD2 (6 bases). The germline V and J ends were trimmed by 0 bases and 5 bases, with 11 bases remaining between them. This CDR3 spans 15 amino acids. The germline V gene has CDR1 SNHLY and CDR2 FYNNEI. The sequenced part of the CDR3 DNA is TGTGCCAGCAGTGAAGCTCGCGGGGAGCACAATGAG. Translation gives CASSEARGEHNE. The whole CDR3 sequence is CASSEARGEHNEQFF.

In this sample, this clone turned up many times. From the germline J gene comes the end of the CDR3, since the read stops 3 residues before it. This chain connects TRBV20-1 to TRBJ2-2; D call uncertain. Trimming left V 0 bases short and J 6 bases short, with 8 bases between. CDR3 length: 13 amino acids. Germline-derived CDR1 and CDR2 are DFQATT and SNEGSKA (reference sequence). The sequenced part of the CDR3 DNA is TGCAGTGCTAGAGATGGGCCTGCCGGGGAG. Amino acid sequence: CSARDGPAGE. The full CDR3 protein is CSARDGPAGELFF.

This clone was observed a handful of times. From the germline J gene comes the end of the CDR3, since the read stops 3 residues before it. The gene calls are TRBV23-1 and TRBJ2-1, with 12 nucleotides matching TRBD2. TRBV23-1 is flagged as an ORF with uncertain function. The CDR3 contains 17 residues. V shed 1 base, J shed 5 bases, and the junction held 6 bases outside the gene matches. CDR3 DNA (partial): TGCGCCAGCAGTCAATTAACTAGCGGGGGGCCAGACAATGAG. This translates into CASSQLTSGGPDNE. The whole CDR3 sequence reads CASSQLTSGGPDNEQFF.

To note about this clone: A much larger clone differs by one base, so this may be a read error. Sequencing ends 3 residues short of the CDR3 end; the germline J gene provides the rest. This chain connects TRBV7-3 to TRBJ2-5; 8 nucleotides align to TRBD1. Looked up from germline, CDR1 is SGHTA and CDR2 is FQGTGA. The CDR3 consists of 14 residues. Incomplete CDR3 DNA: TGTGCCAGCAGCACAGGACAGGGCACAGATACC. This encodes CASSTGQGTDT. The CDR3 reads in full as CASSTGQGTDTQYF.

This clone was seen repeatedly, ten times or more. The CDR3 end falls 3 residues outside the read, so it is completed with the germline J gene. The chain uses TRBV30 and TRBJ2-5; tentatively, D is TRBD1 or TRBD2 (5 bases each). Germline values: CDR1 GTSNPN, CDR2 SVGIG (reference sequence). V was cut by 2 bases and J by 7 bases, with 26 bases left in between. The CDR3 is 17 residues long. Incomplete CDR3 DNA: TGTGCCTGGAGTAAGCAGGGAGAAAGATCCGTTGGGTCGACC. It specifies CAWSKQGERSVGST. Given in full, the CDR3 is CAWSKQGERSVGSTQYF.

This clone was found many times. The read terminates 3 residues ahead of where the CDR3 ends, so the germline J gene completes it. The J gene is TRBJ1-4, the V gene TRBV6-1; TRBD1 is a possible D gene (5 bases). V lost 2 bases, J lost 1 base, and 11 bases lay in between. The germline gives CDR1 MNHNS, CDR2 SASEGT. The CDR3 runs 16 residues. The sequenced CDR3 bases are TGTGCCAGCAGTGAAACGGAGGACATAACTAATGAAAAA. Encoded protein: CASSETEDITNEK. The CDR3 reads in full as CASSETEDITNEKLFF.

The table lists this clone with many counts. The read falls 3 residues short of the CDR3 end, and the missing part is taken from the germline J gene. V is TRBV18 and J is TRBJ2-1, with D perhaps assigned TRBD1 or TRBD2 (6 bases each). The CDR3 consists of 14 residues. CDR1 and CDR2 (germline): KGHSH, LQKENI. Trimming removed 10 bases from V and 5 bases from J, with 18 bases in between. The sequenced CDR3 bases are TGTGCCACACCGGGGAGGTCAGGGGACAATGAG. Translating it yields CATPGRSGDNE. The full CDR3 reads CATPGRSGDNEQFF.

A remark on this clone: Mismatch with germline at one junction end may stem from a read error. The read is 3 residues too short to cover the CDR3 end, so that end is filled in from the germline J gene. The gene calls are TRBV2 and TRBJ1-6, with D maybe TRBD1 (5 bases). From germline, CDR1 is SNHLY and CDR2 FYNNEI. There are 13 residues in the CDR3. The CDR3 region is CASTGSFNSPLHF. Partial CDR3 DNA: TGTGCCAGCACAGGGTCCTTTAATTCACCC.

This clone was counted ten times or more. The read finishes 3 residues shy of the CDR3 end, and the germline J gene is used to complete it. The chain employs TRBV20-1 and TRBJ1-4; D is uncertain. V lost 1 base, J lost 7 bases, and 7 bases lay in between. The CDR3 extends over 12 amino acids. From germline, CDR1 is DFQATT and CDR2 SNEGSKA (reference sequence). The CDR3 sequence: CSARVLPEKLFF. The CDR3 DNA, read in part, is TGCAGTGCTAGAGTACTCCCTGAAAAA.

The sample holds a few counts of this clone. The read terminates 3 residues before the CDR3 end, so the remaining end is supplied by the germline J gene. This sequence joins TRBV19 and TRBJ1-5; 9 nucleotides match TRBD1. The ends lost 4 bases at V and 5 bases at J; junction bases unmatched: 0. Germline V CDR1 and CDR2: LNHDA, SQIVND (reference sequence). The length of the CDR3 is 13 residues. CDR3 DNA (partial): TGTGCCAGTAGTAGACAGGGGGATCAGCCC. This encodes CASSRQGDQP. The full CDR3 reads CASSRQGDQPQHF. Full variable domain (remainder filled in from reference TRBV19 and TRBJ1-5): DGGITQSPKYLFRKEGQNVTLSCEQNLNHDAMYWYRQDPGQGLRLIYYSQIVNDFQKGDIAEGYSVSREKKESFPLTVTSAQKNPTAFYLCASSRQGDQPQHFGDGTRLSIL.

At least ten counts were recorded for this clone. The read finishes 3 residues shy of the CDR3 end, and the germline J gene is used to complete it. The J gene is TRBJ2-1, the V gene TRBV10-3; D gene ambiguous. Germline V CDR1 and CDR2: ENHRY, SYGVKD. With 2 bases removed from V and 8 bases from J, the gap between germline ends came to 13 bases. The CDR3 sequence is 14 residues long. CDR3 DNA (partial): TGTGCCATCAGTGAGCCTTCTTCAACGGATGAG. It specifies CAISEPSSTDE. In full, the CDR3 reads CAISEPSSTDEQFF.

There are many counts of this clone. Sequencing ends 3 residues short of the CDR3 end; the germline J gene provides the rest. The chain is built from TRBV13 and TRBJ1-5, with D hard to call. This CDR3 is built from 12 residues. Germline V gene sequence: CDR1 PRHDT, CDR2 FYEKMQ (reference sequence). Trimming cost V 3 bases and J 4 bases, with 4 bases left between them. CDR3 DNA (partial): TGTGCCAGCAGCTTTCGGAATCAGCCC. Amino acids: CASSFRNQP. The full CDR3 is CASSFRNQPQHF.

This clone rates as medium-sized. The read terminates 3 residues before the CDR3 end, so the remaining end is supplied by the germline J gene. The chain is built from TRBV10-3 and TRBJ2-3; TRBD1 matches 12 bases. Trimming removed 5 bases from V and 4 bases from J; junction bases left unmatched: 13. The germline gives CDR1 ENHRY, CDR2 SYGVKD. The CDR3 is 18 residues long. CDR3 bases read: TGTGCCATCAGTCCCCAGGAAGGGACAGGGGGCGCACCAGATACG. Translated: CAISPQEGTGGAPDT. The full-length CDR3 reads as CAISPQEGTGGAPDTQYF.

In its sample, this clone was seen many times. Coverage ceases 3 residues before the CDR3 finishes, and the germline J gene fills in the end. This chain links TRBV20-1 with TRBJ1-2; D is unresolved. This CDR3 is 17 amino acids long. The V gene lost 2 bases and the J gene lost 4 bases, with 23 bases spanning the gap. Germline CDR1 and CDR2: DFQATT and SNEGSKA (reference sequence). CDR3 region: CSARYRQATTSPYGYTF. The CDR3 bases that were read are TGCAGTGCTAGATATAGGCAGGCCACAACTTCTCCCTATGGC.

Many counts were recorded for this clone. The CDR3 goes on 3 residues after the read ends, and that part is filled in from the germline J gene. The chain recombines TRBV20-1 with TRBJ2-4, with no clear D. Germline CDR1 and CDR2: DFQATT and SNEGSKA (reference sequence). CDR3 length equals 12 residues. With 0 bases removed from V and 6 bases from J, the gap between germline ends came to 6 bases. CDR3 DNA, as far as it was read: TGCAGTGCTAGAGATTCCGGAAACATT. Translating gives CSARDSGNI. The full CDR3 protein reads CSARDSGNIQYF.

In its sample, this clone was seen many times. The sequence runs out 3 residues before the end of the CDR3; the remainder is reconstructed from the germline J gene. This rearrangement joins TRBV6-4 to TRBJ1-6, with 7 bases aligning to TRBD1. This CDR3 has 17 residues. The junction had 9 bases not matched to a gene; V was cut back by 1 base and J by 6 bases. The germline V gene encodes CDR1 MRHNA and CDR2 SNTAGT. This CDR3 reads CASSDWGLGGGNSPLHF. The sequenced part of the CDR3 DNA is TGTGCCAGCAGTGACTGGGGGTTAGGGGGCGGTAATTCACCC.

Regarding this clone: The junction departs from germline at one end; a sequencing error may be responsible. The DNA ends 3 residues before the CDR3 does, and the rest of the CDR3 is filled in from the germline J gene. The gene calls are TRBV7-7 and TRBJ1-2; D gene unclear. The CDR3 extends over 13 amino acids. Germline CDR1 is SSHAT and CDR2 is FNYEAQ (reference sequence). CDR3 DNA, as far as it was read: TGTGCTAGCAGCCCTGGCTACCCCGGGGAC. Its translation is CASSPGYPGD. The complete CDR3 protein is CASSPGYPGDYTF.

The sample holds many counts of this clone. The CDR3 extends 3 residues past the end of the read, so its final part is completed from the germline J gene. The chain combines TRBV18 with TRBJ2-2; 7 bases agree with TRBD2. CDR1 KGHSH and CDR2 LQKENI come from the germline V gene. CDR3 length: 14 amino acids. Germline trimming cut 3 bases from V and 5 bases from J; bases unmatched to any gene: 3. This chain's CDR3 is CASSPSGSTGELFF. Partial CDR3 DNA: TGTGCCAGCTCACCTAGCGGGTCAACCGGGGAG.

In this sample, this clone turned up many times. The CDR3 extends 3 residues past the end of the read, so its final part is completed from the germline J gene. The genes are TRBV5-4 and TRBJ1-4; TRBD1 matches at 9 bases. Unmatched junction bases numbered 6, after V lost 5 bases and J lost 7 bases. Germline V gene lookup returns CDR1 SGHNT and CDR2 YYREEE (reference sequence). The CDR3 spans 14 residues. This CDR3 reads CASSYDRGSEKLFF. CDR3 bases read: TGTGCCAGCAGTTACGACAGGGGGAGTGAAAAA.

There are many counts of this clone. The CDR3 reads CASSMHGGEYNEQFF. Partial CDR3 DNA: TGTGCCAGCAGTATGCACGGGGGGGAATACAATGAG. The chain combines TRBV6-4 with TRBJ2-1, with 8 bases lining up with TRBD2. The read is 3 residues too short to cover the CDR3 end, so that end is filled in from the germline J gene. This CDR3 is built from 15 residues. In germline, CDR1 is MRHNA, CDR2 SNTAGT. V trimming: 5 bases; J trimming: 4 bases; junction bases outside the gene matches: 7.

Many counts were recorded for this clone. The CDR3 end is not reached by the read, which stops 3 residues before it; the germline J gene fills it in. The chain couples TRBV5-1 to TRBJ1-3, with 7 positions matching TRBD1. The CDR3 runs 15 residues. The germline V gene encodes CDR1 SGHRS and CDR2 YFSETQ. V lost 0 bases to trimming and J lost 2 bases; unmatched junction nucleotides: 2. CDR3 DNA (partial): TGCGCCAGCAGCTTGGGGACAGGACCTGGAAACACC. Encoded protein: CASSLGTGPGNT. The full CDR3 sequence reads CASSLGTGPGNTIYF.

This clone was picked up many times. The read halts 3 residues ahead of the CDR3 end, with the missing end drawn from the germline J gene. The chain joins TRBV7-3 to TRBJ2-5, with 10 bases that match TRBD2. CDR1 is SGHTA and CDR2 is FQGTGA in the germline V gene. The junction had 4 bases not matched to a gene; V was cut back by 2 bases and J by 4 bases. The CDR3 has 15 residues. The sequenced part of the CDR3 DNA is TGTGCCAGCAGCTTATTAGCGGGGGGAGGAGAGACC. This gives the protein CASSLLAGGGET. The full CDR3 is CASSLLAGGGETQYF. The full variable domain, with the rest looked up from reference TRBV7-3 and TRBJ2-5, is GAGVSQTPSNKVTEKGKYVELRCDPISGHTALYWYRQSLGQGPEFLIYFQGTGAADDSGLPNDRFFAVRPEGSVSTLKIQRTERGDSAVYLCASSLLAGGGETQYFGPGTRLLVL.

Ten or more counts support this clone. Read data end 3 residues before the CDR3 end; the end is taken from the germline J gene. The rearrangement links TRBV29-1 to TRBJ2-3; D possibly corresponds to TRBD1 (7 bases). Trimming left V 7 bases short and J 7 bases short, with 18 bases between. Germline loops: CDR1 SQVTM, CDR2 ANQGSEA. The CDR3 is made up of 13 amino acids. Incomplete CDR3 DNA: TGCAGCGCCGCGGGACAGCTTAAAAATACG. Translated: CSAAGQLKNT. The entire CDR3 protein reads CSAAGQLKNTQYF.

This clone appeared many times. The CDR3 extends 3 residues past the end of the read, so its final part is completed from the germline J gene. V gene TRBV19 combines with J gene TRBJ1-1, with TRBD1 as a possible D gene (6 bases). The CDR3 has 18 amino acids. Germline V CDR1 and CDR2: LNHDA, SQIVND (reference sequence). The V and J ends lost 5 bases and 0 bases respectively, with 22 bases between them. The CDR3 sequence: CASSRTPGTTAMNTEAFF. The CDR3 DNA, read in part, is TGTGCCAGTAGTCGAACACCCGGGACAACAGCCATGAACACTGAA.